The entry below describes one T cell receptor (beta chain). This clonotype was counted between two and nine times. Its antigen is currently not known. No clone much larger than this one lies a single base away; base qualities are absent. Sequenced using an Illumina HiSeq 2500. Quantitative 5'-RACE with molecular barcodes was the method used to prepare the TCR beta libraries. In the paper's pipeline: A new computational method based on a probabilistic model of VDJ rearrangement was used to identify disease-linked TCR variants. The public reads were reprocessed in TCRdb via fastp at Q25 and MiXCR, keeping in-frame beta chains. CDR3 protein duplicates are merged, each entry listing the most common genes and DNA. These V and J calls derive from TCRdb rather than the authors' analysis. The sample records around 540,000 distinct CDR3 sequences, about 13% of which are singletons. The top ten hold under 7.5% of the sample.

This sample stems from a study of CD8 T cells in ankylosing spondylitis (dated by TCRdb to about 2017). For the wider study: The study set out to find disease-linked TCR variants by profiling T cell receptor beta repertoires in ankylosing spondylitis patients and healthy donors. The full study cohort was made up of about 25 ankylosing spondylitis patients and fewer than 120 healthy donors. Peripheral blood was sampled, and synovial fluid was additionally collected from ankylosing spondylitis patients.

The paper's findings and limits, for the study overall: Blood from ankylosing spondylitis patients appeared to be characterized by a TCR beta motif composed of 7 to 9 highly homologous amino acid variants. Some TCR beta motif variants had previously been reported in synovial fluid and blood of reactive arthritis patients, which suggested common disease-initiation mechanisms. In peripheral blood, the disease-linked clones were found at relatively low frequencies and had a CD8+ phenotype. Significant enrichment of the disease-linked clones was reported in matched synovial fluid samples from ankylosing spondylitis patients.

The sample taken for sequencing was blood, either unsorted or a sorted T cell fraction (not recorded which). The clonotype was recovered from a male donor with ankylosing spondylitis.

The CDR3 here reads CASTLADYQETQYF. The DNA sequence follows: TGTGCCAGCACCTTAGCTGATTACCAAGAGACCCAGTACTTC. The chain couples TRBV12-3 or TRBV12-4 to TRBJ2-5; no D gene is confidently identified. The CDR3 starts with the cysteine, ends with the phenylalanine, and has 14 residues. Kept here is only the CDR3 DNA, which spans 42 bases and is read in frame from base 1. V loses 7 bases of germline sequence and J loses 0 bases, and the interval between the two ends is 12 bases.